This T cell receptor beta chain was identified in a study of long-term antiretroviral therapy in people with HIV. The immunoSEQ assay was v3.0, run at survey level. TCRdb keeps only in-frame clones here, not all; method: immunoSEQ multiplex PCR. The sample contains roughly 16,000 clones, roughly nine tenths of which appear only once. From germline, CDR1 is SGHTA and CDR2 FQGTGA. CDR3 size: 14 residues. Trimming removed 8 bases from V and 0 bases from J, with 10 bases in between. The chain links TRBV7-3 to TRBJ2-2; possible D gene TRBD2, 5 bases. The source is a man in his fifties or sixties with HIV. The sequencing used unsorted PBMCs, collected 0.3 years after starting antiretroviral therapy. In DNA, the CDR3 is TGTGCCAGCGGGGAGCAGCCGAACACCGGGGAGCTGTTTTTT. Its protein product is CASGEQPNTGELFF.